This record looks at one T cell receptor beta chain sequence and its context. The data were obtained in a study of blood T cell repertoires in COVID-19. V lost 4 bases, J lost 5 bases, and 14 bases lay in between. CDR3 length: 15 amino acids. CDR1 and CDR2 from the germline V gene are SGHVS and FQNEAQ. TCRdb's table, derived via immunoSEQ multiplex PCR, lists solely in-frame clones and lacks some. The sample has some 250,000 clones, approximately 90% seen once. The chain uses TRBV7-8 and TRBJ2-2; TRBD2 is a possible D gene (6 bases). This TCR derives from a man aged 35 to 55 who had recovered from COVID-19. Sequenced input: PBMCs or T cells enriched from blood (not recorded which). The CDR3 bases are TGTGCCAGCAGCTCCCGGCGGGGACCTACCGGGGAGCTGTTTTTT. This codes for CASSSRRGPTGELFF.